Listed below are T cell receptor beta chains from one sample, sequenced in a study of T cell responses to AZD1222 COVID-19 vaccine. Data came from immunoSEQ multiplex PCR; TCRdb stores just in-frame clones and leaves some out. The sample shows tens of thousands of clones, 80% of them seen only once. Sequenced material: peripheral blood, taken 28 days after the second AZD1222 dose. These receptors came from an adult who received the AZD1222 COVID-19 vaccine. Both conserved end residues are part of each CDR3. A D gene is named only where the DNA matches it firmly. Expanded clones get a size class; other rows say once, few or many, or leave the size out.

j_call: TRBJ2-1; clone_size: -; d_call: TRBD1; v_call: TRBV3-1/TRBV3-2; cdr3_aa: CASSQDVSGGDEQFF; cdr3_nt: TGTGCCAGCAGCCAAGATGTGTCAGGGGGCGATGAGCAGTTCTTC
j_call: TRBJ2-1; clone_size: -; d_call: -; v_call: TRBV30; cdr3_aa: CAWRQSYNEQFF; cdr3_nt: TGTGCCTGGAGACAGTCCTACAATGAGCAGTTCTTC
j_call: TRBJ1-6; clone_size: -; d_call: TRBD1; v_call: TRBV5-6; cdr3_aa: CASSSRGAGPNSPLHF; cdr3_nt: TGTGCCAGCAGCTCCAGGGGGGCAGGGCCTAATTCACCCCTCCACTTT
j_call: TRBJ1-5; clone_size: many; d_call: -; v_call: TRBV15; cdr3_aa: CATSRDLSSNQPQHF; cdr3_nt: TGTGCCACCAGCAGAGATCTCAGTAGCAATCAGCCCCAGCATTTT
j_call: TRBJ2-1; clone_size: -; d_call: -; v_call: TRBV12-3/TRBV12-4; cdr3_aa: CASSFNEQFF; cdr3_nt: TGTGCCAGCAGTTTCAATGAGCAGTTCTTC
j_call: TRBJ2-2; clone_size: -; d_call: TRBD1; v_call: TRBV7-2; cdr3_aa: CASRGGMDTGELFF; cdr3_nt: TGTGCCAGCAGAGGGGGCATGGACACCGGGGAGCTGTTTTTT
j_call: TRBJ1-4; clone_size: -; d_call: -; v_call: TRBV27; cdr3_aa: CASSPRQREKLFF; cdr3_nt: TGTGCCAGCAGTCCCCGTCAAAGAGAAAAACTGTTTTTT
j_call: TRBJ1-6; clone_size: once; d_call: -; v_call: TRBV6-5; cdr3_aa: CASSSLGAEDSPLHF; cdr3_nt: TGTGCCAGCAGTTCCCTAGGGGCCGAGGATTCACCCCTCCACTTT
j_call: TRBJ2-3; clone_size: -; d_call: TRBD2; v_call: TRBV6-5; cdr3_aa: CASRLSGESTDTQYF; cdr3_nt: TGTGCCAGCAGGCTCAGCGGGGAGAGCACAGATACGCAGTATTTT
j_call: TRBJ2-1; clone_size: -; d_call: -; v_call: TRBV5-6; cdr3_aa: CASSLDSEQFF; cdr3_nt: TGTGCCAGCAGCTTGGATTCTGAGCAGTTCTTC
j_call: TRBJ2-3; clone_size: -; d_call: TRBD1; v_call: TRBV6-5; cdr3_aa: CASRPRDSSTDTQYF; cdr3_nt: TGTGCCAGCAGGCCCCGGGACAGTTCCACAGATACGCAGTATTTT
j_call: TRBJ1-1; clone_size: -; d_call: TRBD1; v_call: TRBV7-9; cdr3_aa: CASSLSTGGHTEAFF; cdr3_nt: TGTGCCAGCAGCTTATCGACAGGGGGCCACACTGAAGCTTTCTTT
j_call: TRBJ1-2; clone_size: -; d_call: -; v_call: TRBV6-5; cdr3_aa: CASSSIRGGAYGYTF; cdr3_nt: TGTGCCAGCAGCTCAATCCGGGGGGGAGCCTATGGCTACACCTTC
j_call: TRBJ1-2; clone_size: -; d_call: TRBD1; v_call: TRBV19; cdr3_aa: CASSAWDRRENGLTF; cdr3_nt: TGTGCCAGTAGTGCCTGGGACAGGAGAGAAAATGGCTTGACCTTC
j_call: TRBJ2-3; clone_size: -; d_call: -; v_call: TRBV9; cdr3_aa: CASSVGRGALHTQYF; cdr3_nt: TGTGCCAGCAGCGTAGGTCGGGGGGCCCTGCATACGCAGTATTTT
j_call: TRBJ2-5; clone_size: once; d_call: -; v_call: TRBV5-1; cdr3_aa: CASSLVGGGETQYF; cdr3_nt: TGCGCCAGCAGCTTGGTGGGGGGCGGGGAGACCCAGTACTTC
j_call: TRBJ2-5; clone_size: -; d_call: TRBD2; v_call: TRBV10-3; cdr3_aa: CAIKSSGGSQETQYF; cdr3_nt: TGTGCCATCAAGTCTAGCGGGGGATCCCAAGAGACCCAGTACTTC
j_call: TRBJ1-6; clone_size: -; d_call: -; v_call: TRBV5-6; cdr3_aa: CASSLGMGAENSPLHF; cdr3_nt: TGTGCCAGCAGCTTGGGAATGGGGGCCGAAAATTCACCCCTCCACTTT
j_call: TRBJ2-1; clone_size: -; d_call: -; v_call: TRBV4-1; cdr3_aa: CASSPSRVLGSEQFF; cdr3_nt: TGCGCCAGCAGCCCTAGCAGAGTATTAGGTAGTGAGCAGTTCTTC
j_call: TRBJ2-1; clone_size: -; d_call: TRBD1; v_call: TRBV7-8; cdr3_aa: CASSLGTGARDEQFF; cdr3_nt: TGTGCCAGCAGCTTAGGGACAGGGGCAAGGGATGAGCAGTTCTTC
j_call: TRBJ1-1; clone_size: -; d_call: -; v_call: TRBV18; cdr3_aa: CASSPRPGGETEAFF; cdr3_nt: TGTGCCAGCTCACCCCGTCCAGGAGGGGAAACTGAAGCTTTCTTT
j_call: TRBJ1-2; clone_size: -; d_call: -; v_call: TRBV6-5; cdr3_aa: CASNTLQTLGYTF; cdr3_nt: TGTGCCAGCAACACCCTACAGACCCTGGGCTACACCTTC
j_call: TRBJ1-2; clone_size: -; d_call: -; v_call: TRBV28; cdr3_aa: CASSTGFYGYTF; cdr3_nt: TGTGCCAGCAGTACAGGATTCTATGGCTACACCTTC
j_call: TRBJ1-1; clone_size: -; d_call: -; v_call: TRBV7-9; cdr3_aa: CASSLSGLEAFF; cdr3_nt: TGTGCCAGCAGCTTAAGCGGACTTGAAGCTTTCTTT
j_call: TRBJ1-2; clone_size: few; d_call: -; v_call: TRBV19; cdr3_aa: CASRRGLSPEGYTF; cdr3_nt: TGTGCCAGTAGGAGGGGGTTATCCCCGGAGGGCTACACCTTC
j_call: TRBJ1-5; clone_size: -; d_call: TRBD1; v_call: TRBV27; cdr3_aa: CASSSIQGGNSNQPQHF; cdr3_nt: TGTGCCAGCAGTTCAATTCAGGGGGGTAATAGCAATCAGCCCCAGCATTTT
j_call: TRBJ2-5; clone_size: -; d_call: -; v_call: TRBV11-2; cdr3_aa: CASSLYQEETQYF; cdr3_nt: TGTGCCAGCAGCTTGTATCAGGAAGAGACCCAGTACTTC
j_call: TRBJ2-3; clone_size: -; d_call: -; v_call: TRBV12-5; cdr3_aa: CASGLNALADTQYF; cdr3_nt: TGTGCTAGTGGCCTCAATGCTTTGGCAGATACGCAGTATTTT
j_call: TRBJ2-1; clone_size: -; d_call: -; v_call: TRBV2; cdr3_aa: CASRARRGSSYNEQFF; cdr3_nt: TGTGCCAGCCGGGCTCGACGGGGGAGCTCCTACAATGAGCAGTTCTTC
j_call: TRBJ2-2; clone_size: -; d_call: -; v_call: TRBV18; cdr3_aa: CASSQVATGELFF; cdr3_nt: TGTGCCAGCTCCCAGGTTGCCACCGGGGAGCTGTTTTTT
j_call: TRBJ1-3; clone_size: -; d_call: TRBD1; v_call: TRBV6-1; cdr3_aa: CASSELRGQSGNTIYF; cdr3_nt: TGTGCCAGCAGTGAGCTCAGGGGGCAATCTGGAAACACCATATATTTT
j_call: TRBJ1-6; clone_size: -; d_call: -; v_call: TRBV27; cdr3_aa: CASRLAEWDSPLHF; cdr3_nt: TGTGCCAGCAGGCTGGCGGAGTGGGATTCACCCCTCCACTTT
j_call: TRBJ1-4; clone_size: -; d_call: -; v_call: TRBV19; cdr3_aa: CASSIRRTNEKLFF; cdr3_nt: TGTGCCAGTAGTATTCGGAGGACCAATGAAAAACTGTTTTTT
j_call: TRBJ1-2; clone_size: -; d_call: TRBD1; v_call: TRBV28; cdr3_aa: CASSPPRGQNYGYTF; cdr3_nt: TGTGCCAGCAGCCCACCCAGGGGGCAGAACTATGGCTACACCTTC
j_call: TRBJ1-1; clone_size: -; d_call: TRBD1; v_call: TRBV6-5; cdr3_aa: CASKVKGANTEAFF; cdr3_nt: TGTGCCAGCAAGGTTAAGGGGGCGAACACTGAAGCTTTCTTT
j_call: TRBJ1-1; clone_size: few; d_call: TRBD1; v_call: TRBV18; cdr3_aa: CASSPGQGNTEAFF; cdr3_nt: TGTGCCAGCTCACCTGGACAGGGAAACACTGAAGCTTTCTTT
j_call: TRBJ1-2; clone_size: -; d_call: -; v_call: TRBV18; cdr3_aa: CASSPPDVFYGYTF; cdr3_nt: TGTGCCAGCTCACCACCGGACGTGTTCTATGGCTACACCTTC
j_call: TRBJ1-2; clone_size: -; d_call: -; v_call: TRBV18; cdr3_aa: CASSQELINYGYTF; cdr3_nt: TGTGCCAGCTCACAAGAGCTAATTAACTATGGCTACACCTTC
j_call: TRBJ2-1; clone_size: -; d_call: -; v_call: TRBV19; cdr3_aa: CATEAGSSYNEQFF; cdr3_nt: TGTGCCACCGAAGCGGGCTCCTCCTACAATGAGCAGTTCTTC
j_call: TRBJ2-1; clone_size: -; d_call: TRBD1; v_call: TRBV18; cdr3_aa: CASSPLGQGSYNEQFF; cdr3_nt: TGTGCCAGCTCACCGCTAGGACAGGGCTCCTACAATGAGCAGTTCTTC
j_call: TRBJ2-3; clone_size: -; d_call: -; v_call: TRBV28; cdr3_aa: CASSSTTGQYF; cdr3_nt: TGTGCCAGCAGTTCTACGACGGGGCAGTATTTT
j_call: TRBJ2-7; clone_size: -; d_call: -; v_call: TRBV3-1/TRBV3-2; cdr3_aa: CASSQSSYEQYF; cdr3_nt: TGTGCCAGCAGCCAGAGCTCCTACGAGCAGTACTTC
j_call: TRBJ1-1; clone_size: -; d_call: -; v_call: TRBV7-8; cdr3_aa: CASSPWEVQNTEAFF; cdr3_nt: TGTGCCAGCAGCCCATGGGAAGTGCAGAACACTGAAGCTTTCTTT
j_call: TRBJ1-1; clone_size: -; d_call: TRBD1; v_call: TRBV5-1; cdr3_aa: CASSSGGLGLVNTEAFF; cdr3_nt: TGCGCCAGCAGCTCAGGGGGGTTAGGCTTAGTGAACACTGAAGCTTTCTTT
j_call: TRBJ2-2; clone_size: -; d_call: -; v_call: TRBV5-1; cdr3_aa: CASSFKGQVETGELFF; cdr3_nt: TGCGCCAGCAGCTTTAAGGGGCAAGTGGAGACCGGGGAGCTGTTTTTT
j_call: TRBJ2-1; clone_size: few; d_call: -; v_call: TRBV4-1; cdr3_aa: CASSHVDVLSYNEQFF; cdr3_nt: TGCGCCAGCAGCCACGTCGACGTATTGTCCTACAATGAGCAGTTCTTC
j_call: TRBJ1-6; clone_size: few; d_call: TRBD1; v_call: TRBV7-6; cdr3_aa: CASSYDRGGNSPLHF; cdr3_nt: TGTGCCAGCAGCTACGACAGGGGTGGTAATTCACCCCTCCACTTT
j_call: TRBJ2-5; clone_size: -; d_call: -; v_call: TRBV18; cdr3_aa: CASSKQVPQGTQYF; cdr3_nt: TGTGCCAGCTCAAAACAGGTCCCTCAAGGGACCCAGTACTTC
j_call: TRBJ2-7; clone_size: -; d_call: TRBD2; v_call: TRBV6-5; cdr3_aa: CASSPLAGVSEQYF; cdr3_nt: TGTGCCAGCAGCCCGCTAGCGGGAGTTAGCGAGCAGTACTTC